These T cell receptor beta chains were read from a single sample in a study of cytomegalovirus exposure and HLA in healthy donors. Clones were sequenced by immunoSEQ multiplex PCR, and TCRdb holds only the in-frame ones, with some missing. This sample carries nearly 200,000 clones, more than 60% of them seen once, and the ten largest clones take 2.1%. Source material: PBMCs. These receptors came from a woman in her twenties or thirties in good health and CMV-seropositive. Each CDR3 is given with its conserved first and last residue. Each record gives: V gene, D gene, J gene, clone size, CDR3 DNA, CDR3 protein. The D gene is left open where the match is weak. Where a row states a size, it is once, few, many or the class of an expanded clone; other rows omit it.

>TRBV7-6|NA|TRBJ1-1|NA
TGTGCCAGCAGCTTAGTTGCGGGGGTGGGCACTGAAGCTTTCTTT
CASSLVAGVGTEAFF
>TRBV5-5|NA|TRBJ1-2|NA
TGTGCCAGCAGCTTGAGAACGGGACAAAGCAACTATGGCTACACCTTC
CASSLRTGQSNYGYTF
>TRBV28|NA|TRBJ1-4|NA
TGTGCCAGCAGTTCCCCCGACGGGCGGGGGAATGAAAAACTGTTTTTT
CASSSPDGRGNEKLFF
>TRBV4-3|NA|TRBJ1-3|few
TGCGCCAGCAGCCAAGCAGGGACTGGAAACACCATATATTTT
CASSQAGTGNTIYF
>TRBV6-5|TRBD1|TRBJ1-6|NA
TGTGCCAGCAGTTGGGACAGGGGGCCTTCACCCCTCCACTTT
CASSWDRGPSPLHF
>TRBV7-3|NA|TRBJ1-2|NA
TGTGCCAGCAGCGGTGGACAAGGCTATGGCTACACCTTC
CASSGGQGYGYTF
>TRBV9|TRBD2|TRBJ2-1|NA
TGTGCCAGCAGCTCGACTAGCGGGAGTGAGGTGCAGTTCTTC
CASSSTSGSEVQFF
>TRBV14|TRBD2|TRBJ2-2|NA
TGTGCCAGCAGCCAAGAGGGCGGGAGGTCGAACACCGGGGAGCTGTTTTTT
CASSQEGGRSNTGELFF
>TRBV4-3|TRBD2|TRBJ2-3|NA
TGCGCCAGCAGCCAAGAAGGGGATAGCGGGAGGGCAGATACGCAGTATTTT
CASSQEGDSGRADTQYF
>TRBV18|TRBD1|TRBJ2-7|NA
TGTGCCAGCTCACAGGGGACAGGGGAGCAGTACTTC
CASSQGTGEQYF
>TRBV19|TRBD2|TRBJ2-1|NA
TGTGCCAGTAGTATAGGGGGGAGGGCCTGGTATGAGCAGTTCTTC
CASSIGGRAWYEQFF
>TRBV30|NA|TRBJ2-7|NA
TGTGCCTGGACCTCATCCGGCTACGAGCAGTACTTC
CAWTSSGYEQYF
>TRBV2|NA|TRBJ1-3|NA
TGTGCCAGCAGTGCGGACGGGGTGCGTGGAAACACCATATATTTT
CASSADGVRGNTIYF
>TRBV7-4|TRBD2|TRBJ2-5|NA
TGTGCCACCGTTGGGAGCGGGAGGAAGCGGACCCAGTACTTC
CATVGSGRKRTQYF
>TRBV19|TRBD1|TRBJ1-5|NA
TGTGCCAGTACCTCTACCTCAGGGGGAGATCAGCCCCAGCATTTT
CASTSTSGGDQPQHF
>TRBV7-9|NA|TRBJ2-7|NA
TGTGCCAGCAGCTCGGCCTGGGTTGAGGCCTACGAGCAGTACTTC
CASSSAWVEAYEQYF
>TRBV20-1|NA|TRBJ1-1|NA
TGCAGTGCTAGCCGGGTAGGGAGGGCTTTCTTT
CSASRVGRAFF
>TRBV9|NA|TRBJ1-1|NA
TGTGCCAGCAGCGTAGTGACAGGCGGGGGGCTTTCGGAAGCTTTCTTT
CASSVVTGGGLSEAFF
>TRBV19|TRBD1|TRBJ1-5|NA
TGTGCCAGTAGCCGATATGGGACAGCCTATAGCAATCAGCCCCAGCATTTT
CASSRYGTAYSNQPQHF
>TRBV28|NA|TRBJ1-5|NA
TGTGCCAGCAGTTTAACGGGGTATAGCAATCAGCCCCAGCATTTT
CASSLTGYSNQPQHF
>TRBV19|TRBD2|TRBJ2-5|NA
TGTGCCAGCCTCGGACTAGCGGGCGTTCGGACCCAGTACTTC
CASLGLAGVRTQYF
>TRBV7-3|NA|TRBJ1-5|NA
TGTGCCAGCAGCTTAAGGGCAGGTTTAAATCAGCCCCAGCATTTT
CASSLRAGLNQPQHF
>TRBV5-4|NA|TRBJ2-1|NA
TGTGCCAGCAGATTGGTGACGGGAGTGGGTAATGAGCAGTTCTTC
CASRLVTGVGNEQFF
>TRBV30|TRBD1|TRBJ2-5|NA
TGTGCCTGGTCCAGGGGTGAGGGGGCGTTTGAGACCCAGTACTTC
CAWSRGEGAFETQYF
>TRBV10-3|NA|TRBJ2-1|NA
TGTGCCATCACCGAAGGGGGCTCCTACAATGAGCAGTTCTTC
CAITEGGSYNEQFF
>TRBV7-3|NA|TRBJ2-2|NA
TGTGCCAGCAGCCGAGACACCGGGGAGCTGTTTTTT
CASSRDTGELFF
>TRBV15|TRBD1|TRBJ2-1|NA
TGTGCCGCCAGCAGAGACAGGGGCTACAATGAGCAGTTCTTC
CAASRDRGYNEQFF
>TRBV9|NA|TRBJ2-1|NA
TGTGCCAGCAGCACCCCTTTGAGGGGGCGGGGAGCGGATGAGCAGTTCTTC
CASSTPLRGRGADEQFF
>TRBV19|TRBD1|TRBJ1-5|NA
TGTGCCAGTAAGCCGGACAGGGTAAATCAGCCCCAGCATTTT
CASKPDRVNQPQHF
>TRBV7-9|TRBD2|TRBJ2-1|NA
TGTGCCAGCAGCTCAAACGAACTAGCGGGAGGGCCGAATGAGCAGTTCTTC
CASSSNELAGGPNEQFF
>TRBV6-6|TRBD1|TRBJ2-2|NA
TGTGCCAGCAGTGATACAGGGGCGAACACCGGGGAGCTGTTTTTT
CASSDTGANTGELFF
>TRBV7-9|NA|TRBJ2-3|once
TGTGCCAGCAGCTTGGAGGGGGCGCGAGAAGATACGCAGTATTTT
CASSLEGAREDTQYF
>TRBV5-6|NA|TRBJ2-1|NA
TGTGCCAGCAGCACCCAGGGTTATGAGCAGTTCTTC
CASSTQGYEQFF
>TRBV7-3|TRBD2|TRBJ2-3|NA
TGTGCCAGCAGCTTACTGCACAGCGGGAGTGGTACAGATACGCAGTATTTT
CASSLLHSGSGTDTQYF
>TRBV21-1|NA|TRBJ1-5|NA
TGTGCCAGCAGCAAAGCCCCAGCGGGGGACAATCAGCCCCAGCATTTT
CASSKAPAGDNQPQHF
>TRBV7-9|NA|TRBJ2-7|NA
TGTGCCAGCAGTCTTGGGGGGGCGCCAAGCTACGAGCAGTACTTC
CASSLGGAPSYEQYF
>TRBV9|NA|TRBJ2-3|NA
TGTGCCAGCAGTTTACTGGACTATGTCACAGATACGCAGTATTTT
CASSLLDYVTDTQYF
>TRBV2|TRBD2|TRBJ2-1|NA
TGTGCCACCGACTTAGGGACTAGCGGGAAAAATGAGCAGTTCTTC
CATDLGTSGKNEQFF
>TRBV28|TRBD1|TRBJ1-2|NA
TGTGCCAGCGACAGGGGGGATATTCGTGGCTATGGCTACACCTTC
CASDRGDIRGYGYTF
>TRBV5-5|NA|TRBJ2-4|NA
TGTGCCAGCAGAAACCAACCGAGGGTCGGACTAGCCAAAAACATTCAGTACTTC
CASRNQPRVGLAKNIQYF
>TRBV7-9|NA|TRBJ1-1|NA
TGTGCCAGCAACCCCGGGCCGGGGGAAGCTTTCTTT
CASNPGPGEAFF
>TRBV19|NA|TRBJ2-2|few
TGTGCCAGTGCCCGGGGGGCCGCCCTCGGGGAGCTGTTTTTT
CASARGAALGELFF
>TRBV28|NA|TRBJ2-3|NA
TGTGCCAGCACCTTCACAGATACGCAGTATTTT
CASTFTDTQYF
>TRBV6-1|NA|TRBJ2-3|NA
TGTGCCAGCAGTGAGGTCCAGGGTCGCACAGATACGCAGTATTTT
CASSEVQGRTDTQYF
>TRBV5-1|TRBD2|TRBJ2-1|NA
TGCGCCAGCAGCTTTAGCGGGGCTGAGCAGTTCTTC
CASSFSGAEQFF
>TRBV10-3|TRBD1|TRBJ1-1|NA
TGTGCCATCAGTAGTGGACAGGGGGGTAACACTGAAGCTTTCTTT
CAISSGQGGNTEAFF
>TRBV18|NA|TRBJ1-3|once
TGTGCCAGCTCAGGACAGCGAGTCTCTGGAAACACCATATATTTT
CASSGQRVSGNTIYF
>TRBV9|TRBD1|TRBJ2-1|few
TGTGCCAGCAGCTTAACAGGGGTTTGGGATGAGCAGTTCTTC
CASSLTGVWDEQFF
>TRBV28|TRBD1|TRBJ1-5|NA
TGTGCCAGCAGTTCTCCGACAGGGGGCCTCGGTATTCAGCCCCAGCATTTT
CASSSPTGGLGIQPQHF
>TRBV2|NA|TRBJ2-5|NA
TGTGCCAGCAGTGTGTTACAGCAAGAGACCCAGTACTTC
CASSVLQQETQYF
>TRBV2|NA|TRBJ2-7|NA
TGTGCCAGCAGCCCTCGAGAGGGCTATTTGGACGAGCAGTACTTC
CASSPREGYLDEQYF
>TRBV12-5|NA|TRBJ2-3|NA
TGTGCTAGTAGGCCTAGTGGCACAGATACGCAGTATTTT
CASRPSGTDTQYF